These T cell receptor beta chains were read from a single sample in a study of Ad26.COV2.S vaccination and SARS-CoV-2 variants. This table comes from immunoSEQ multiplex PCR, and its TCRdb copy is limited to in-frame clones, with some not included. The sample records some 500,000 clones, roughly 89% being singletons. The starting material was peripheral blood, obtained in a trial of Ad26.COV2.S vaccine versus placebo. The receptors stem from a person between 18 and 59 years old who received the Ad26.COV2.S COVID-19 vaccine or a placebo. Both conserved end residues are part of each CDR3. D genes are given only for firm matches. Clone size is not always given. Where it is, it says once, few, many or a class for expanded clones.

>TRBV13|NA|TRBD2|TRBJ2-5
TGTGCCAGCAGCCTTGGACTAGCGGGAGTCGCAGAGACCCAGTACTTC
CASSLGLAGVAETQYF
>TRBV6-5|NA|NA|TRBJ2-7
TGTGCCAGCAGTTACTCGGGCTTCCGGGACAAGCTCGAGCAGTACTTC
CASSYSGFRDKLEQYF
>TRBV5-4|NA|NA|TRBJ1-3
TGTGCCAGCAGTACCGCACCGGGGAACACCATATATTTT
CASSTAPGNTIYF
>TRBV6-5|NA|TRBD1|TRBJ1-2
TGTGCCAGCACCACAGGACAGGGACCCTATGGCTACACCTTC
CASTTGQGPYGYTF
>TRBV27|once|NA|TRBJ1-5
TGTGCCAGCAGTGGCCTAAGGGGGGTAGGGAATCAGCCCCAGCATTTT
CASSGLRGVGNQPQHF
>TRBV19|NA|NA|TRBJ2-3
TGTGCCAGTAGCCGACAGCGCCTAGCCACAGATACGCAGTATTTT
CASSRQRLATDTQYF
>TRBV9|once|NA|TRBJ1-3
TGTGCCAGCAGCGCCGCAATCTTCCGCGACTCTGGAAACACCATATATTTT
CASSAAIFRDSGNTIYF
>TRBV19|NA|NA|TRBJ2-6
TGTGCCAGTAGGTTTATCTCCTCTGGGGCCAACGTCCTGACTTTC
CASRFISSGANVLTF
>TRBV6-1|NA|NA|TRBJ1-4
TGTGCCAGCAGTGAAGCGTGGTTGAGGGGAGGTGAAAAACTGTTTTTT
CASSEAWLRGGEKLFF
>TRBV5-5|NA|NA|TRBJ1-6
TGTGCCAGCAGGCCCGGTTGGAGGGATTCACCCCTCCACTTT
CASRPGWRDSPLHF
>TRBV2|NA|TRBD2|TRBJ2-5
TGTGCCAGCAGTGGGCGGGGGAGGCAAGAGACCCAGTACTTC
CASSGRGRQETQYF
>TRBV9|NA|NA|TRBJ1-1
TGTGCCAGCAGCGTATTTAGGTACCCCCGGGGGGGTGCTGAAGCTTTCTTT
CASSVFRYPRGGAEAFF
>TRBV12-3/TRBV12-4|NA|NA|TRBJ1-2
TGTGCCAGCAGTGAAGGTGGCTATGGCTACACCTTC
CASSEGGYGYTF
>TRBV18|few|NA|TRBJ2-7
TGTGCCAGCTCCGAGTTGTCAGACGAGCAGTACTTC
CASSELSDEQYF
>TRBV7-9|NA|TRBD2|TRBJ2-3
TGTGCCAGCAGACCTAGCGGGGAAACAGATACGCAGTATTTT
CASRPSGETDTQYF
>TRBV6-5|NA|TRBD1|TRBJ2-4
TGTGCCAGCAGGTCGACAGGGAACATTCAGTACTTC
CASRSTGNIQYF
>TRBV6-2/TRBV6-3|NA|TRBD2|TRBJ2-2
TGTGCCAGCAGACCTGGACTAGCGGCAGGACCAAACACCGGGGAGCTGTTTTTT
CASRPGLAAGPNTGELFF
>TRBV5-1|NA|NA|TRBJ2-2
TGCGCCAGCAGCTTTTCAACGGGGAGAGACACCGGGGAGCTGTTTTTT
CASSFSTGRDTGELFF
>TRBV9|NA|NA|TRBJ1-4
TGTGCCAGCAGCTTACGCCCCATGGGGACGGGTGAAAAACTGTTTTTT
CASSLRPMGTGEKLFF
>TRBV7-3|NA|NA|TRBJ2-2
TGTGCCAGCAGGCGGGACTTATTTTCCGGGGAGCTGTTTTTT
CASRRDLFSGELFF
>TRBV29-1|NA|NA|TRBJ2-5
TGCAGCGTTAACAAACAGCCTGAGACCCAGTACTTC
CSVNKQPETQYF
>TRBV4-3|NA|NA|TRBJ2-7
TGCGCCAGCAGCCAAGATATTAACATCTACGAGCAGTACTTC
CASSQDINIYEQYF
>TRBV13|once|NA|TRBJ1-1
TGTGCCAGCAGCTTATCCCGGGACGGCGACTATCTTGGAACTTTCTTT
CASSLSRDGDYLGTFF
>TRBV18|NA|NA|TRBJ1-1
TGTGCCAGCTCACCTCCCGACAGTTACGGCACTGAAGCTTTCTTT
CASSPPDSYGTEAFF
>TRBV20-1|NA|TRBD1|TRBJ1-2
TGCAGTGCTAGTGACAGGGGAATCTATGGCTACACCTTC
CSASDRGIYGYTF
>TRBV29-1|NA|NA|TRBJ1-5
TGCAGCGTTGTTAGGGGCGGGCGTCGAAATCAGCCCCAGCATTTT
CSVVRGGRRNQPQHF
>TRBV19|NA|NA|TRBJ2-5
TGTGCCAGTAGTTTTTGGGGGCGGGCGGGCGAAGACCGATTTTACTTC
CASSFWGRAGEDRFYF
>TRBV5-1|NA|TRBD1|TRBJ1-1
TGCGCCAGCAGCCCCGGACAGGGTACCACTGAAGCTTTCTTT
CASSPGQGTTEAFF
>TRBV28|NA|NA|TRBJ2-3
TGTGCCAGCAGTCCCCGTCCCACAGATACGCAGTATTTT
CASSPRPTDTQYF